This note documents a single T cell receptor (beta chain) sequence. Its antigen remains unknown. The entry originates in a study of OX40 agonist ivuxolimab in advanced cancers. Background on the study: Dose-escalation patients suffered from hepatocellular carcinoma, melanoma, renal cell or head and neck cancer.

The data were produced by immunoSEQ multiplex PCR, yet TCRdb's version contains in-frame clones alone and is incomplete. The data show about 66,000 clones, 75% to 90% seen once. The CDR3 sequence is 17 residues long. CDR1 MNHEY and CDR2 SMNVEV come from the germline V gene (reference sequence). V trimming: 6 bases; J trimming: 5 bases; junction bases outside the gene matches: 10. Study-level points and caveats: More expanded clones were found, on average, in CD8+ than in CD4+ T cells.

This TCR derives from an adult with an advanced solid tumor such as melanoma, head and neck, liver or kidney cancer. The sequencing used CD4+ or CD8+ T cells sorted from blood, collected in a trial of the OX40 agonist ivuxolimab. The chain joins TRBV27 to TRBJ1-4, with TRBD1 matching 12 bases. DNA of the CDR3: TGTGCCAGCAGCGCCACCGGGACAGGGGGCTTCAATGAAAAACTGTTTTTT. Translated: CASSATGTGGFNEKLFF.